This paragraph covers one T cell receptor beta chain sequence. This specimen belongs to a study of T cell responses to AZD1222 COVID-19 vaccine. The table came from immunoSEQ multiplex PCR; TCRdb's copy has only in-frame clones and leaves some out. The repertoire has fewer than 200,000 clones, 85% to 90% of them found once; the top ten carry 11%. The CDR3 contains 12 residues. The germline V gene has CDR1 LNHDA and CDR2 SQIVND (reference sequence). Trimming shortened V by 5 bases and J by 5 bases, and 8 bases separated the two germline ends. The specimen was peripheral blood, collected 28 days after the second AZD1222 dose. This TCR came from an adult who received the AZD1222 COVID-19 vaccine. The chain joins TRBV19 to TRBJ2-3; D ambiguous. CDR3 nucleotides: TGTGCCAGTAGTTTACATGGAGATACGCAGTATTTT. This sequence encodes CASSLHGDTQYF. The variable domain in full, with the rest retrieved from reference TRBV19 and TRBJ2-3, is DGGITQSPKYLFRKEGQNVTLSCEQNLNHDAMYWYRQDPGQGLRLIYYSQIVNDFQKGDIAEGYSVSREKKESFPLTVTSAQKNPTAFYLCASSLHGDTQYFGPGTRLTVL.